This T cell receptor beta chain comes out of a study of CD8 T cells in ankylosing spondylitis. Findings and caveats of the study: Clones linked to disease were reported to show significant enrichment in matched ankylosing spondylitis synovial fluid. Ankylosing spondylitis blood seemed to carry a telltale TCR beta motif made of eight highly homologous variants.

Generation of TCR beta libraries employed quantitative 5'-RACE incorporating molecular barcodes. TCRdb recomputed calls from the 5' RACE reads with MiXCR, one row per CDR3 protein. Of 150,000 to 200,000 distinct CDR3 sequences detected, approximately 13% appear once; the ten largest clones hold roughly 11%. In the case of this clonotype: Its target is not known.

V lost 0 bases, J lost 4 bases, and 17 bases lay in between. In germline, CDR1 is LGHNA, CDR2 YSLEER. The CDR3 runs 17 residues. The sequence was obtained from a female donor with ankylosing spondylitis or in good health (not recorded which). Sequencing input: blood, either unsorted or a sorted T cell fraction (not recorded which). This chain uses TRBV4-3 with TRBJ2-3, with D perhaps matching TRBD2 (6 bases). The CDR3 region is CASSQDMAGIRPDTQYF. For the CDR3, the DNA is TGCGCCAGCAGCCAAGATATGGCGGGGATTAGGCCAGATACGCAGTATTTT.